This record looks at one T cell receptor (beta chain) sequence and its context. This specimen belongs to a study of blood T cell repertoires in COVID-19. The wider study: Specimens from acute and convalescent COVID-19 originated in the United States, Italy and Spain. PBMCs, B-cell-depleted T cells, or T cells provided the cDNA or gDNA that made up the material.

Under the authors' procedure: Amplification of reference gene primers was used by the study to estimate nucleated cell counts. Sequencing was performed with immunoSEQ multiplex PCR; in TCRdb, only in-frame clones are kept and a portion is missing. That table supplies the V and J calls and clone size; D and trimming were determined from the DNA. The sample contains approximately 64,000 clones, 88% of which appear only once. One Seattle source followed patients from active infection through their disease course. Trimming at V came to 5 bases and at J to 6 bases, leaving 9 bases not matched to a gene. Germline-derived CDR1 and CDR2 are SGHNT and YENEEA. The CDR3 runs 15 residues.

The chain combines TRBV11-3 with TRBJ2-2; the match to TRBD2 covers 7 bases. This receptor was identified in a woman between 55 and 75 years old with COVID-19, enrolled during active disease. The specimen was peripheral blood. The chain's CDR3 is CASSPLGEGAGELFF. DNA for the CDR3: TGTGCCAGCAGCCCCCTCGGGGAGGGCGCCGGGGAGCTGTTTTTT.